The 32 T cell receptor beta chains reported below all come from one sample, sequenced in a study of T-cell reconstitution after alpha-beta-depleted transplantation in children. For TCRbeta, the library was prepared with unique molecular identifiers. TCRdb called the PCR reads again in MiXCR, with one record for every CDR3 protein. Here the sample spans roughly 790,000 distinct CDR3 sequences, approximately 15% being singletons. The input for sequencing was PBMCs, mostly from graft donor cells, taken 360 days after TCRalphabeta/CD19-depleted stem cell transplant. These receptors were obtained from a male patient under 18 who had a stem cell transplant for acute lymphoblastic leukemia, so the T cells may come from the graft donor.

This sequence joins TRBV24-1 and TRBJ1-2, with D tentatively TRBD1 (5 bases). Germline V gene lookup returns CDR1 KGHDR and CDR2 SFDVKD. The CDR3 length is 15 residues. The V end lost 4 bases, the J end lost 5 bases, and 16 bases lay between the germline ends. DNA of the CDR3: TGTGCCACCAGTGACCAACGGGACGGGGCATATGGCTACACCTTC. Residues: CATSDQRDGAYGYTF.

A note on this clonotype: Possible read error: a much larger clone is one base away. CDR3 sequence: CASSQGVGDEQFF. The CDR3 coding sequence is TGTGCCAGCAGCCAAGGAGTGGGGGATGAGCAGTTCTTC. The rearrangement joins TRBV3-1 to TRBJ2-1, with D tentatively TRBD1 or TRBD2 (5 bases each). The CDR3 runs to 13 residues. Germline V gene lookup returns CDR1 LGHDT and CDR2 YNNKEL (reference sequence). V was clipped by 1 base and J by 8 bases, with 9 bases between them.

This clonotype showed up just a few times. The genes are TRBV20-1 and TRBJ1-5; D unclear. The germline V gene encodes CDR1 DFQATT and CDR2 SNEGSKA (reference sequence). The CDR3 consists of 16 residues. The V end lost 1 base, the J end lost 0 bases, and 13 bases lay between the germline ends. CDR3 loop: CSARVALGYSNQPQHF. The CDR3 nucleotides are TGCAGTGCTAGAGTGGCTTTGGGTTATAGCAATCAGCCCCAGCATTTT.

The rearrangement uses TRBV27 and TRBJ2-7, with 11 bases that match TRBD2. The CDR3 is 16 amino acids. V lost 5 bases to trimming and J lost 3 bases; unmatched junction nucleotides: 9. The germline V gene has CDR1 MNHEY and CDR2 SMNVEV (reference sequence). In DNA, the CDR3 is TGTGCCAGCAGTGACAAAACTAGCGGGAGTCTCTACGAGCAGTACTTC. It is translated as CASSDKTSGSLYEQYF.

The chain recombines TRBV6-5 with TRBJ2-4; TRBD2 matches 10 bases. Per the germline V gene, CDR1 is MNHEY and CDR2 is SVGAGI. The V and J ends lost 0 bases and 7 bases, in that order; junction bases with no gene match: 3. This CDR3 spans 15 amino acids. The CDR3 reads CASSYSSGRGNIQYF. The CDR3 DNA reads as TGTGCCAGCAGTTACTCAAGCGGGAGGGGGAACATTCAGTACTTC.

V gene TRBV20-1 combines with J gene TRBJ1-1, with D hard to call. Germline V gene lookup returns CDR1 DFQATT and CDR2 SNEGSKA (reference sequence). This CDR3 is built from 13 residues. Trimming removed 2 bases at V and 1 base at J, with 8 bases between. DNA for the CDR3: TGCAGTGCTAGAAGTCCAGGGAACACTGAAGCTTTCTTT. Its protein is CSARSPGNTEAFF.

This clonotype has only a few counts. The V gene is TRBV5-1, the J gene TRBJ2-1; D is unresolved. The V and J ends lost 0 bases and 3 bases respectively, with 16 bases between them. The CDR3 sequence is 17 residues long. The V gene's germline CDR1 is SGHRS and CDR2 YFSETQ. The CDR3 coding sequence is TGCGCCAGCAGCTTGGTTATTCAGACTGCAGGCTACAATGAGCAGTTCTTC. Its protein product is CASSLVIQTAGYNEQFF. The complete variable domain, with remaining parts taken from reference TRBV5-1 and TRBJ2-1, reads KAGVTQTPRYLIKTRGQQVTLSCSPISGHRSVSWYQQTPGQGLQFLFEYFSETQRNKGNFPGRFSGRQFSNSRSEMNVSTLELGDSALYLCASSLVIQTAGYNEQFFGPGTRLTVL.

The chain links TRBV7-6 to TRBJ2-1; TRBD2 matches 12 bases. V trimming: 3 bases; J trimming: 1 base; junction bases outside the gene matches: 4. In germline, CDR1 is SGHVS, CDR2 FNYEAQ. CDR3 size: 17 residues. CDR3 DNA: TGTGCCAGCAGCTTCGCCGGGACTAGCGGGTCCTACAATGAGCAGTTCTTC. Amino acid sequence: CASSFAGTSGSYNEQFF.

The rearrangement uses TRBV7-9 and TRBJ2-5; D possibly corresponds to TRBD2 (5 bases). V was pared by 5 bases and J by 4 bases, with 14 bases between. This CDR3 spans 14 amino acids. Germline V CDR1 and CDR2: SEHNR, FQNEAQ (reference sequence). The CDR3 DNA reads TGTGCCAGCAGCCGGACTTCCCACAGAGAGACCCAGTACTTC. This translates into CASSRTSHRETQYF.

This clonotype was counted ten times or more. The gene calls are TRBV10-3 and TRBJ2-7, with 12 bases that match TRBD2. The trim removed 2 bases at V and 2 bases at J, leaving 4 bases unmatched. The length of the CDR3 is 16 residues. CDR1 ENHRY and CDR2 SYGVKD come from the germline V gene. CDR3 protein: CAISEPGLAGPYEQYF. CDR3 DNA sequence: TGTGCCATCAGTGAGCCTGGACTAGCGGGACCCTACGAGCAGTACTTC.

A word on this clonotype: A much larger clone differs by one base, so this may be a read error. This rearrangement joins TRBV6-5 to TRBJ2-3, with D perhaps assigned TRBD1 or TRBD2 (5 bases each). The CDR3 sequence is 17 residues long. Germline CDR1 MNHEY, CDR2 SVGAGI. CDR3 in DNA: TGTGCCAGCAGTTACGGGGGATGGAGTGGGGTCCCAGATACGCAGTTTTTT. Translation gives CASSYGGWSGVPDTQFF.

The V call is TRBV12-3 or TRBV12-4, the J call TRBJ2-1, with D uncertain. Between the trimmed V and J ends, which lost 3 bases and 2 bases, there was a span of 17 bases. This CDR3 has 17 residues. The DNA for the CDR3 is TGTGCCAGCAGTTTGTCGGCCGTCCCCGGCCCCTACAATGAGCAGTTCTTC. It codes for CASSLSAVPGPYNEQFF.

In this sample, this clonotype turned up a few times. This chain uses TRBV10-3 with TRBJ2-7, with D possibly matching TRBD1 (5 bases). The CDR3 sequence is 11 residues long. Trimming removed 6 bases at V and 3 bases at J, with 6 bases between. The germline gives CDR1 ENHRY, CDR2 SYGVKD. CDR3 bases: TGTGCCATCAGACAGGTCTACGAGCAGTACTTC. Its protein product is CAIRQVYEQYF.

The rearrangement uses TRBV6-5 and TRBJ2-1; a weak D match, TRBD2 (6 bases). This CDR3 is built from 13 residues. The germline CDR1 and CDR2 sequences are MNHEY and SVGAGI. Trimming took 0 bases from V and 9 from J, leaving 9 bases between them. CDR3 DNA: TGTGCCAGCAGTTACTCCGCGCGGGGTGAGCAGTTCTTC. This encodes CASSYSARGEQFF.

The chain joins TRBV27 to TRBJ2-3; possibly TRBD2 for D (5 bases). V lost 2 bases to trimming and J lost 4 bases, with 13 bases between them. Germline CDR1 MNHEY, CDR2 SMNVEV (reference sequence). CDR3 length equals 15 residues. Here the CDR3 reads CASSLEWVAPDTQYF. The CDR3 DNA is TGTGCCAGCAGTTTAGAGTGGGTAGCGCCAGATACGCAGTATTTT.

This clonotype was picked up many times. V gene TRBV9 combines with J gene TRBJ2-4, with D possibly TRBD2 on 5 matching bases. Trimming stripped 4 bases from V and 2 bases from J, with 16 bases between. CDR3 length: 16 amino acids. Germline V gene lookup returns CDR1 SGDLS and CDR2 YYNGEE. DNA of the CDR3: TGTGCCAGCAGCCCACAACCCCTAGCTACCAAAAACATTCAGTACTTC. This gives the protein CASSPQPLATKNIQYF.

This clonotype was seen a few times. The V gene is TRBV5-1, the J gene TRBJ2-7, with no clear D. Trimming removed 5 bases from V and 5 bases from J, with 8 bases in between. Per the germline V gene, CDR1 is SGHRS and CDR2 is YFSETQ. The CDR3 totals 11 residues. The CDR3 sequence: CASRGLDEQYF. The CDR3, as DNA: TGCGCCAGCAGGGGCCTCGACGAGCAGTACTTC.

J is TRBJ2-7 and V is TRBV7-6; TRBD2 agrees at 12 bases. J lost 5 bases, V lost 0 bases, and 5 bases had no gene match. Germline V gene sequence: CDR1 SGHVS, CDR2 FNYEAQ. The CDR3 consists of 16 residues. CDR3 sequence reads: CASSLAPSGRADEQYF. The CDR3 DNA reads TGTGCCAGCAGCTTAGCGCCTAGCGGGAGGGCCGACGAGCAGTACTTC.

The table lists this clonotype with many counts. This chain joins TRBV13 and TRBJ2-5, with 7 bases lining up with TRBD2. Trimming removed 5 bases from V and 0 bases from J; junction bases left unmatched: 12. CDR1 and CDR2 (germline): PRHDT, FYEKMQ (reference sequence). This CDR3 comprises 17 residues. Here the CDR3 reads CASSRRPWREYQETQYF. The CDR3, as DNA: TGTGCCAGCAGCCGGCGGCCGTGGCGGGAGTACCAAGAGACCCAGTACTTC.

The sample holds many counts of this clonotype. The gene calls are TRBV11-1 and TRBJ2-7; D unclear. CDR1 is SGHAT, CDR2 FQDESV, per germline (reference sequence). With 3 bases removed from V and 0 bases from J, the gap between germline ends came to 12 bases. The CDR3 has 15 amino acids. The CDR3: CASSFGRLSSYEQYF. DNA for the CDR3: TGTGCCAGCAGCTTCGGACGGCTGAGCTCCTACGAGCAGTACTTC.

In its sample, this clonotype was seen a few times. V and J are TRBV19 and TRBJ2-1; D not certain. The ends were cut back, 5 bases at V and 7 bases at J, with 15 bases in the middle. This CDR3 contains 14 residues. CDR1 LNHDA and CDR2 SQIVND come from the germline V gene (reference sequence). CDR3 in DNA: TGTGCCAGTAGTGCCGGAAGATCTACAAATGAGCAGTTCTTC. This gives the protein CASSAGRSTNEQFF. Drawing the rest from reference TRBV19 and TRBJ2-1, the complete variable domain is DGGITQSPKYLFRKEGQNVTLSCEQNLNHDAMYWYRQDPGQGLRLIYYSQIVNDFQKGDIAEGYSVSREKKESFPLTVTSAQKNPTAFYLCASSAGRSTNEQFFGPGTRLTVL.

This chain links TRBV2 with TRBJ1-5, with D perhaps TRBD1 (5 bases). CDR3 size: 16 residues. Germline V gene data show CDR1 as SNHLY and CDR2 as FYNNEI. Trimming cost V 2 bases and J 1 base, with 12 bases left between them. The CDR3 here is CASSERQPASNQPQHF. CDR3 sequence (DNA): TGTGCCAGCAGTGAAAGACAGCCGGCGAGCAATCAGCCCCAGCATTTT.

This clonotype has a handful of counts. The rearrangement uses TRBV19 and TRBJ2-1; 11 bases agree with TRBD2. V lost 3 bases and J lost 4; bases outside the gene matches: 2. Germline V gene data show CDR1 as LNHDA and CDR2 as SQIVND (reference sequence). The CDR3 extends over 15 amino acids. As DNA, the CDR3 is TGTGCCAGTAGTATTGGACTAGCGGGTTACAATGAGCAGTTCTTC. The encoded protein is CASSIGLAGYNEQFF.

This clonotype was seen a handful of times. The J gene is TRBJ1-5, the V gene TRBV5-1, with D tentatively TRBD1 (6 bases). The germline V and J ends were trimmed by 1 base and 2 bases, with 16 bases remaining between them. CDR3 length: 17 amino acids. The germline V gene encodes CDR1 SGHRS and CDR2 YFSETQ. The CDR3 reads CASSLRGRSGGNQPQHF. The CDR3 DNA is TGCGCCAGCAGCTTGAGGGGACGGTCAGGGGGCAATCAGCCCCAGCATTTT.

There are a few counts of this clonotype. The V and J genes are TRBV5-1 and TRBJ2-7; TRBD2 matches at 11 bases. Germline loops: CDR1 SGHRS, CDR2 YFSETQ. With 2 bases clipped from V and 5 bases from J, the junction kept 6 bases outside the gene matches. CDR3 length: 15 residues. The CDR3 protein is CASSFLAGGLDEQYF. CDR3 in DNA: TGCGCCAGCAGCTTCCTAGCGGGAGGTCTCGACGAGCAGTACTTC.

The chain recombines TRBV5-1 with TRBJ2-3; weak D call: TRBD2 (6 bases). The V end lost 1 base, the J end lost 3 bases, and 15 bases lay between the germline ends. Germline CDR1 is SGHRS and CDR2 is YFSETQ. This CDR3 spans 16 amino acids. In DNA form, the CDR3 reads TGCGCCAGCAGCTTGAATCCGAGGCTAGCGACAGATACGCAGTATTTT. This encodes CASSLNPRLATDTQYF.

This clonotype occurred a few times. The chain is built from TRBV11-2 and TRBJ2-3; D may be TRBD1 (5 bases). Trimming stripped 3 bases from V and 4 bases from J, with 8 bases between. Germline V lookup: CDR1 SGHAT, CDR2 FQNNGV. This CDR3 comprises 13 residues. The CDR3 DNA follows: TGTGCCAGCAGCTTTTGGGGCGCAGATACGCAGTATTTT. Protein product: CASSFWGADTQYF.

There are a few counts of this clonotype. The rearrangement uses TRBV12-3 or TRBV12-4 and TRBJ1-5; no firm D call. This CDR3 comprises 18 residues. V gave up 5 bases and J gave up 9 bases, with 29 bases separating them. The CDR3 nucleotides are TGTGCCAGCAGTACCCCCAAGAACACGGCATACGGTAATGGGCCCCAGCATTTT. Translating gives CASSTPKNTAYGNGPQHF.

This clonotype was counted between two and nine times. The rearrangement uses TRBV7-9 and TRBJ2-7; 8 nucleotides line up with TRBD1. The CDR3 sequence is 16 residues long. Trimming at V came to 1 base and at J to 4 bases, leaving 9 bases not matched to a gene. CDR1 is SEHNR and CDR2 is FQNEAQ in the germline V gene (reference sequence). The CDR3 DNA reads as TGTGCCAGCAGCTTAGTGGTGCAGGGGGCGAATTACGAGCAGTACTTC. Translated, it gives CASSLVVQGANYEQYF.

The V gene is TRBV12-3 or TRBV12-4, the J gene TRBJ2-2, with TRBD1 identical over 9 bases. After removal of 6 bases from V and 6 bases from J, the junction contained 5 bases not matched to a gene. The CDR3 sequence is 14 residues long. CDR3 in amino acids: CASSQTGGAGELFF. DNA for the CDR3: TGTGCCAGCAGCCAGACAGGGGGTGCCGGGGAGCTGTTTTTT.

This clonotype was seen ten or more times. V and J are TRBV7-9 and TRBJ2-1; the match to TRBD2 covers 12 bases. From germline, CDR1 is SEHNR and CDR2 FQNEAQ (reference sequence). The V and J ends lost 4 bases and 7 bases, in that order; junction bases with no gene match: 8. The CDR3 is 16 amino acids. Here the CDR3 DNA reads TGTGCCAGCAGCTCGCTAGCGGGAGGGCCGAGGAATGAGCAGTTCTTC. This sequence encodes CASSSLAGGPRNEQFF.

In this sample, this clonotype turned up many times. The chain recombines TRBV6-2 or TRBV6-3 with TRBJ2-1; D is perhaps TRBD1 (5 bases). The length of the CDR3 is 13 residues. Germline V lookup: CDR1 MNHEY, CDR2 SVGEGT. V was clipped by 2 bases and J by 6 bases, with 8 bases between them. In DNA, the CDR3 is TGTGCCAGCAGTTACCGACAGCCCAATGAGCAGTTCTTC. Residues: CASSYRQPNEQFF.